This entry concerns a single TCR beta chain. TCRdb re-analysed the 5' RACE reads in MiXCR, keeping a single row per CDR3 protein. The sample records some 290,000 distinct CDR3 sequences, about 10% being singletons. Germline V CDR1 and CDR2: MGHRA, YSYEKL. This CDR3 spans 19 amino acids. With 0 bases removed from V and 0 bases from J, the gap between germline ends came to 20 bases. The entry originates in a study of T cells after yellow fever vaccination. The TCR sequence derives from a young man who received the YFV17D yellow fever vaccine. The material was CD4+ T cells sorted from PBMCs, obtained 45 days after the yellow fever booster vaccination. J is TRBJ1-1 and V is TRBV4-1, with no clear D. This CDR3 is CASSQDSGLTEAVNTEAFF. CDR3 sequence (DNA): TGCGCCAGCAGCCAAGATTCCGGCCTAACGGAGGCAGTGAACACTGAAGCTTTCTTT.